The 16 T cell receptor beta chains below were found in one sample sequenced in a study of human T cells and chemical hapten exposure. Sample time point: patch test 1, 2 weeks after DPC sensitization. Treatment meaning: therapeutic diphenylcyclopropenone sensitization with weekly scalp DPC. Each CDR3 protein gets one entry after TCRdb re-called the RACE reads with MiXCR. The data show 85,000 or so distinct CDR3 sequences, about 11% seen once. The input for sequencing was whole blood, taken in connection with sensitization to the hapten diphenylcyclopropenone (DPC). Receptors were obtained from a woman between 45 and 60 years old with alopecia areata. Some clones in this sample may be carry-over from other donors' samples.

This clonotype was found many times. This chain joins TRBV7-6 and TRBJ1-2; unclear D gene. CDR1 is SGHVS, CDR2 FNYEAQ, per germline. The V gene lost 1 base and the J gene lost 0 bases, with 3 bases spanning the gap. This CDR3 has 13 residues. The CDR3 DNA reads TGTGCCAGCAGCTTAGAGGCTAACTATGGCTACACCTTC. Its protein is CASSLEANYGYTF.

The rearrangement links TRBV19 to TRBJ1-2; D remains ambiguous. The V gene lost 7 bases and the J gene lost 1 base, with 7 bases spanning the gap. This CDR3 is built from 12 residues. Germline-derived CDR1 and CDR2 are LNHDA and SQIVND (reference sequence). The CDR3 protein is CASNKGNYGYTF. In DNA, the CDR3 is TGTGCCAGTAACAAGGGTAACTATGGCTACACCTTC.

This clonotype was found a few times. J is TRBJ2-2 and V is TRBV6-2 or TRBV6-3, with D perhaps TRBD2 (5 bases). The germline CDR1 and CDR2 sequences are MNHEY and SVGEGT. This CDR3 is 13 amino acids long. V was shortened by 4 bases and J by 7 bases, with 10 bases between the two germline ends. The CDR3 region has the DNA TGTGCCAGCAGTTCAAGAGCGGACGGGGAGCTGTTTTTT. Its protein product is CASSSRADGELFF.

Many counts were recorded for this clonotype. The rearrangement joins TRBV28 to TRBJ2-5; 8 bases agree with TRBD2. V gave up 7 bases and J gave up 6 bases; unmatched junction bases: 10. Per germline, CDR1 MDHEN and CDR2 SYDVKM. This CDR3 is 14 amino acids long. This chain's CDR3 is CASNPLGGRKTQYF. In DNA, the CDR3 is TGTGCCAGCAACCCCCTCGGCGGGAGGAAGACCCAGTACTTC.

This clonotype occurred many times. The chain is built from TRBV3-1 and TRBJ2-1; 11 positions agree with TRBD2. This CDR3 contains 17 residues. Germline V lookup: CDR1 LGHDT, CDR2 YNNKEL (reference sequence). After removal of 3 bases from V and 4 bases from J, the junction contained 8 bases not matched to a gene. The CDR3 here is CASSHLLAGEHYNEQFF. In DNA, the CDR3 is TGTGCCAGCAGCCACCTACTAGCGGGGGAACATTACAATGAGCAGTTCTTC.

This clonotype has a count of ten or more. This sequence joins TRBV15 and TRBJ2-3; 10 positions agree with TRBD2. V dropped 5 bases and J dropped 0; count of bases not matched to a gene: 5. The CDR3 runs 16 residues. CDR1 and CDR2 (germline): LNHNV, YYDKDF (reference sequence). CDR3 DNA sequence: TGTGCCACCAGCGGAAGGACTAGCGGTAGCACAGATACGCAGTATTTT. This gives the protein CATSGRTSGSTDTQYF.

This clonotype was picked up many times. CDR3 in amino acids: CSVGWGQYGYTF. The CDR3 DNA is TGCAGCGTTGGTTGGGGGCAGTATGGCTACACCTTC. This sequence joins TRBV29-1 and TRBJ1-2; D is possibly TRBD1 (6 bases). Between the trimmed V and J ends, which lost 4 bases and 5 bases, there was a span of 11 bases. This CDR3 is built from 12 residues. In germline, CDR1 is SQVTM, CDR2 ANQGSEA. Full variable domain (rest looked up from reference TRBV29-1 and TRBJ1-2): SAVISQKPSRDICQRGTSLTIQCQVDSQVTMMFWYRQQPGQSLTLIATANQGSEATYESGFVIDKFPISRPNLTFSTLTVSNMSPEDSSIYLCSVGWGQYGYTFGSGTRLTVV.

CDR3 residues: CSARVLAGRNNEQFF. The CDR3 DNA reads as TGCAGTGCTAGAGTACTAGCGGGACGAAACAATGAGCAGTTCTTC. The chain has TRBV20-1 and TRBJ2-1; 10 positions agree with TRBD2. This CDR3 region has 15 residues. V shed 1 base, J shed 5 bases, and the junction held 5 bases outside the gene matches. The germline gives CDR1 DFQATT, CDR2 SNEGSKA (reference sequence).

The V gene is TRBV20-1, the J gene TRBJ2-1, with D possibly matching TRBD2 (5 bases). Per germline, CDR1 DFQATT and CDR2 SNEGSKA (reference sequence). V lost 1 base and J lost 1, with 11 bases in between. The CDR3 totals 15 residues. This chain's CDR3 is CSARGGSASYNEQFF. The CDR3 DNA is TGCAGTGCTAGAGGTGGTAGCGCATCCTACAATGAGCAGTTCTTC.

The J gene is TRBJ1-4, the V gene TRBV18, with 9 nucleotides matching TRBD1. The trim removed 2 bases at V and 7 bases at J, leaving 2 bases unmatched. Germline lookup yields CDR1 KGHSH and CDR2 LQKENI. The CDR3 has 14 residues. DNA for the CDR3: TGTGCCAGCTCACCAGGGACAGGGTCTGAAAAACTGTTTTTT. It is translated as CASSPGTGSEKLFF.

This clonotype came up a few times. V gene TRBV19 combines with J gene TRBJ2-5; 7 bases align to TRBD1. The CDR3 length is 14 residues. Germline CDR1 reads LNHDA; CDR2 reads SQIVND (reference sequence). J was trimmed by 4 bases and V by 4 bases; bases with no gene match: 6. The CDR3 nucleotides are TGTGCCAGTAGTACAATAACAGGGGCAGAGACCCAGTACTTC. This encodes CASSTITGAETQYF.

The V call is TRBV20-1, the J call TRBJ2-7, with 7 bases identical to TRBD1. CDR1 DFQATT and CDR2 SNEGSKA come from the germline V gene (reference sequence). The V gene end was trimmed by 6 bases and the J gene end by 5 bases; junction bases not matched to a gene: 7. This CDR3 has 12 residues. CDR3 sequence (DNA): TGCAGTGCAGCCGGACAGGACAACGAGCAGTACTTC. Protein: CSAAGQDNEQYF.

Ten or more counts support this clonotype. The rearrangement uses TRBV7-6 and TRBJ1-5, with D hard to call. Germline V gene sequence: CDR1 SGHVS, CDR2 FNYEAQ. The V end was cut by 1 base, the J end by 12 bases, with 13 bases between. CDR3 length equals 13 residues. This CDR3 reads CASSLEAEGSQHF. The CDR3, as DNA: TGTGCCAGCAGCTTAGAGGCGGAGGGTAGCCAGCATTTT. Drawing the rest from reference TRBV7-6 and TRBJ1-5, the complete variable domain is GAGVSQSPRYKVTKRGQDVALRCDPISGHVSLYWYRQALGQGPEFLTYFNYEAQQDKSGLPNDRFSAERPEGSISTLTIQRTEQRDSAMYRCASSLEAEGSQHFGDGTRLSIL.

V and J are TRBV20-1 and TRBJ2-1; 9 nucleotides line up with TRBD1. The germline V gene has CDR1 DFQATT and CDR2 SNEGSKA (reference sequence). The CDR3 contains 14 residues. With 5 bases clipped from V and 5 bases from J, the junction kept 7 bases outside the gene matches. CDR3 sequence (DNA): TGCAGTGCTTTCACCGGGACAGGGAACAATGAGCAGTTCTTC. Its translation: CSAFTGTGNNEQFF.

The gene calls are TRBV6-2 or TRBV6-3 and TRBJ2-1, with D tentatively TRBD1 or TRBD2 (5 bases each). Germline V CDR1 and CDR2: MNHEY, SVGEGT. The CDR3 spans 14 residues. Trimming pared 3 bases from V and 4 bases from J, leaving 10 bases between. The CDR3 loop is CASSYRGLYNEQFF. The DNA of the CDR3 is TGTGCCAGCAGTTATCGGGGCCTATACAATGAGCAGTTCTTC.

In this sample, this clonotype turned up many times. The chain links TRBV27 to TRBJ2-5; D call uncertain. In germline, CDR1 is MNHEY, CDR2 SMNVEV (reference sequence). V was pared by 3 bases and J by 4 bases, with 9 bases between. This CDR3 is 13 amino acids long. CDR3 sequence (DNA): TGTGCCAGCAGTTTTTCCTATTCAGAGACCCAGTACTTC. Its protein product is CASSFSYSETQYF.